This T cell receptor (beta chain) emerged from a study of T cells in Graves' hyperthyroidism and ophthalmopathy. Amplified TCR beta CDR3 regions derived from RNA transcripts. First-round RT-PCR with HTBI primers amplified the TCR CDR3 region. TCRdb reanalysed the multiplex PCR reads using MiXCR and keeps one entry per CDR3 protein. The data show hundreds of thousands of distinct CDR3 sequences, with roughly a fifth seen just once and 35% to 40% held by the top ten. Germline V CDR1 and CDR2: MDHEN, SYDVKM. V gave up 6 bases and J gave up 4 bases, with 13 bases separating them. This CDR3 comprises 14 residues. In its sample, this clonotype was seen a few times.

The chain combines TRBV28 with TRBJ1-3; D may be TRBD1 (6 bases). Sample: blood. The TCR originated in a man aged 50-59 years with Graves' ophthalmopathy. The CDR3, as DNA: TGTGCCAGCAGCCCCCCACAGGGAGGAAACACCATATATTTT. Translation gives CASSPPQGGNTIYF.